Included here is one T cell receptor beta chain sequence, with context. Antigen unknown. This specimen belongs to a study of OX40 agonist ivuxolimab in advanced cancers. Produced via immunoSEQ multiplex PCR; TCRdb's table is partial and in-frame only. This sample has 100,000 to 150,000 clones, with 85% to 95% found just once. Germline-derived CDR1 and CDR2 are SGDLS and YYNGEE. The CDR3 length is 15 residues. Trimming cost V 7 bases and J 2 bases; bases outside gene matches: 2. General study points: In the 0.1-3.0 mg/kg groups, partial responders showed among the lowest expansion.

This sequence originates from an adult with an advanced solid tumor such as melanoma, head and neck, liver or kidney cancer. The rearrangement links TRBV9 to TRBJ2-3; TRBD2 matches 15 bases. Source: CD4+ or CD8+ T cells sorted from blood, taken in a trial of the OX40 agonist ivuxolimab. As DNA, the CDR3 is TGTGCCAGCGGGACTAGCGGGGGGTTCACAGATACGCAGTATTTT. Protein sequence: CASGTSGGFTDTQYF.